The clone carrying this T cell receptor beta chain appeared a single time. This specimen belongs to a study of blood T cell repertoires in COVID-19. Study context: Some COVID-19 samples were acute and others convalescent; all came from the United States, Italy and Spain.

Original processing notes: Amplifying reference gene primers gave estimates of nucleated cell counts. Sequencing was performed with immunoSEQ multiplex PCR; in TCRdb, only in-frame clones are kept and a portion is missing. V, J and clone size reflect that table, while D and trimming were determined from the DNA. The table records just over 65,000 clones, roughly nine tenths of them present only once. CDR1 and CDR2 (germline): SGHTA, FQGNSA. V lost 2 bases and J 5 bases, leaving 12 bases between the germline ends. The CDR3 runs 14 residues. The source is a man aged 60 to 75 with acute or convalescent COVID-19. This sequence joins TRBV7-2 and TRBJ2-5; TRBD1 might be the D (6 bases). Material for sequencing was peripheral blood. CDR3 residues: CASSLRGIGETQYF. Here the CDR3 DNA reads TGTGCCAGCAGCTTAAGGGGGATAGGGGAGACCCAGTACTTC. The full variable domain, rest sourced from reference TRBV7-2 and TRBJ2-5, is GAGVSQSPSNKVTEKGKDVELRCDPISGHTALYWYRQSLGQGLEFLIYFQGNSAPDKSGLPSDRFSAERTGGSVSTLTIQRTQQEDSAVYLCASSLRGIGETQYFGPGTRLLVL.